These T cell receptor beta chains were read from a single sample in a study of blood T cell repertoires in COVID-19. Using immunoSEQ multiplex PCR, the repertoire was profiled, and TCRdb retains in-frame clones only, with some absent. The sample has about 170,000 clones, 86% seen once. Sequenced sample: peripheral blood. The origin of the receptors is a woman aged 55-75 years with COVID-19, enrolled during active disease. Each CDR3 is given with its conserved first and last residue. A D gene is named only where the DNA matches it firmly. Clone size is shown for a subset of rows, as once, few, many or a class of expanded clone.

d_call j_call v_call clone_size cdr3_length cdr3_aa cdr3_nt
- TRBJ2-5 TRBV21-1 - 14 CASSNEGLKETQYF TGTGCCAGCAGCAATGAGGGCCTCAAAGAGACCCAGTACTTC
- TRBJ1-6 TRBV28 - 14 CASRRTQDNSPLHF TGTGCCAGCAGAAGGACACAAGATAATTCACCCCTCCACTTT
TRBD2 TRBJ2-1 TRBV9 - 16 CASSAGGLFLYNEQFF TGTGCCAGCAGCGCCGGGGGGTTATTCCTTTACAATGAGCAGTTCTTC
- TRBJ1-5 TRBV19 once 19 CASSKTGMGRGYSNQPQHF TGTGCCAGTAGCAAAACAGGGATGGGGAGAGGATATAGCAATCAGCCCCAGCATTTT
- TRBJ2-1 TRBV11-2 - 16 CASSLSGGFSYNEQFF TGTGCCAGCAGCTTGTCGGGCGGGTTCTCCTACAATGAGCAGTTCTTC
- TRBJ1-2 TRBV27 - 12 CASVGRDYGYTF TGTGCCAGCGTCGGCAGGGACTATGGCTACACCTTC
TRBD1 TRBJ1-5 TRBV27 - 14 CASRGTGRNQPQHF TGTGCCAGCCGGGGGACAGGGCGTAATCAGCCCCAGCATTTT
- TRBJ2-5 TRBV9 once 15 CASSVNLGAEETQYF TGTGCCAGCAGCGTTAATTTGGGGGCCGAAGAGACCCAGTACTTC
TRBD1 TRBJ2-7 TRBV6-2/TRBV6-3 - 17 CASSLGFRQGETYEQYF TGTGCCAGCAGCCTAGGTTTCCGACAGGGGGAGACCTACGAGCAGTACTTC
TRBD1 TRBJ1-4 TRBV9 - 15 CASSGSGTGNEKLFF TGTGCCAGCAGCGGGTCCGGGACAGGGAATGAAAAACTGTTTTTT
TRBD1 TRBJ2-3 TRBV6-5 - 16 CASSYRDRGLADTQYF TGTGCCAGCAGTTACAGGGACAGGGGGCTGGCAGATACGCAGTATTTT
- TRBJ2-7 TRBV11-3 - 19 CASSPQYPGGLYSSYEQYF TGTGCCAGCAGCCCCCAATATCCAGGTGGTTTGTATTCCTCCTACGAGCAGTACTTC
- TRBJ1-1 TRBV1 once 13 CTSTPVRDRAAFF TGCACCAGCACCCCCGTGAGGGATCGGGCAGCTTTCTTT
- TRBJ1-3 TRBV6-5 - 16 CASSYSGQWSGNTIYF TGTGCCAGCAGTTACTCGGGCCAGTGGTCTGGAAACACCATATATTTT
- TRBJ1-2 TRBV5-4 - 15 CASSLGPGANYGYTF TGTGCCAGCAGCTTGGGCCCAGGGGCTAACTATGGCTACACCTTC
TRBD1 TRBJ1-1 TRBV30 - 13 CAWSGQGAPEAFF TGTGCCTGGTCCGGACAGGGGGCCCCTGAAGCTTTCTTT
- TRBJ2-1 TRBV3-1/TRBV3-2 - 14 CASSRNRFSNEQFF TGTGCCAGCAGCCGGAACAGGTTCAGCAATGAGCAGTTCTTC
- TRBJ1-2 TRBV27 - 13 CASSRTTGYGYTF TGTGCCAGCAGCCGGACAACCGGCTATGGCTACACCTTC
- TRBJ1-6 TRBV5-1 few 14 CASSLRQVNSPLHF TGCGCCAGCAGCTTACGTCAGGTGAATTCACCCCTCCACTTT
- TRBJ2-1 TRBV20-1 - 11 CSARTVNEQFF TGCAGTGCTAGAACGGTGAATGAGCAGTTCTTC
- TRBJ1-2 TRBV29-1 - 14 CSVVFSREYYGYTF TGCAGCGTTGTATTCTCACGCGAGTACTATGGCTACACCTTC
- TRBJ1-2 TRBV9 - 13 CASSVQQGHGYTF TGTGCCAGCAGCGTCCAACAGGGCCATGGCTACACCTTC
TRBD1 TRBJ1-4 TRBV29-1 few 15 CSVTRDRAGNEKLFF TGCAGCGTCACCCGGGACAGGGCGGGTAATGAAAAACTGTTTTTT
- TRBJ2-1 TRBV7-3 - 16 CASSLRGGAGYNEQFF TGTGCCAGCAGCCTAAGGGGCGGGGCGGGATACAATGAGCAGTTCTTC
- TRBJ1-2 TRBV7-8 - 11 CASSQGEGYTF TGTGCCAGCAGTCAGGGTGAAGGCTACACCTTC
TRBD1 TRBJ1-1 TRBV30 - 16 CAWTAGTGFLSTEAFF TGTGCCTGGACCGCCGGGACAGGGTTTTTGTCCACTGAAGCTTTCTTT
TRBD1 TRBJ1-6 TRBV27 - 13 CASSLDRNSPLHF TGTGCCAGCAGTTTGGACAGGAATTCACCCCTCCACTTT
- TRBJ2-5 TRBV7-9 - 13 CASSTPTGETQYF TGTGCCAGCAGCACCCCCACGGGAGAGACCCAGTACTTC
- TRBJ2-7 TRBV18 once 14 CASSPKSRTHEQYF TGTGCCAGCTCACCCAAGTCGAGAACCCACGAGCAGTACTTC
- TRBJ2-3 TRBV6-4 once 14 CASTPRVPADTQYF TGTGCCAGCACCCCCCGAGTTCCCGCAGATACGCAGTATTTT
- TRBJ1-3 TRBV30 - 13 CAGGGGPGNTIYF TGTGCCGGGGGGGGAGGACCTGGAAACACCATATATTTT
- TRBJ1-4 TRBV3-1/TRBV3-2 - 15 CASSQQQGYNEKLFF TGTGCCAGCAGCCAACAGCAGGGGTATAATGAAAAACTGTTTTTT
- TRBJ1-2 TRBV4-3 few 15 CASSQEPETWEGYTF TGCGCCAGCAGCCAAGAACCGGAGACGTGGGAGGGCTACACCTTC
TRBD1 TRBJ1-5 TRBV3-1/TRBV3-2 - 16 CASSQGVQQGNQPQHF TGTGCCAGCAGCCAAGGGGTGCAACAGGGGAATCAGCCCCAGCATTTT
TRBD1 TRBJ1-2 TRBV4-3 - 16 CASSQDGQGVNYGYTF TGCGCCAGCAGCCAAGATGGACAGGGAGTGAACTATGGCTACACCTTC
- TRBJ2-5 TRBV3-1/TRBV3-2 - 14 CASSPDSYQETQYF TGTGCCAGCAGCCCTGACAGCTACCAAGAGACCCAGTACTTC
TRBD2 TRBJ2-7 TRBV30 - 14 CAWRLAGRGYEQYF TGTGCCTGGAGACTAGCGGGACGAGGATACGAGCAGTACTTC
TRBD1 TRBJ1-1 TRBV2 - 14 CASRLGQRNTEAFF TGTGCCAGCAGGCTGGGACAGAGGAACACTGAAGCTTTCTTT
- TRBJ1-6 TRBV28 - 12 CASSRRELPLHF TGTGCCAGCAGCCGCAGGGAATTACCCCTCCACTTT
TRBD1 TRBJ2-4 TRBV4-2 - 14 CASSLSDRADIQYF TGTGCCAGCAGCCTTTCGGACAGGGCGGACATTCAGTACTTC
TRBD1 TRBJ1-1 TRBV3-1/TRBV3-2 - 13 CASSQGQGTEAFF TGTGCCAGCAGCCAAGGACAGGGCACTGAAGCTTTCTTT
TRBD1 TRBJ2-1 TRBV4-3 once 19 CASSQDRGGAYYSYNEQFF TGCGCCAGCAGCCAAGATCGAGGGGGCGCTTACTACTCCTACAATGAGCAGTTCTTC
- TRBJ1-1 TRBV9 - 13 CASSRGLSTEAFF TGTGCCAGCAGCAGGGGGTTGAGCACTGAAGCTTTCTTT
- TRBJ1-6 TRBV2 once 17 CASSEASGGSGNSPLHF TGTGCCAGCAGTGAAGCCAGTGGGGGGAGTGGAAATTCACCCCTCCACTTT
- TRBJ2-1 TRBV10-3 - 15 CAISGGNEPYNEQFF TGTGCCATCAGTGGCGGGAATGAACCTTACAATGAGCAGTTCTTC
- TRBJ2-7 TRBV29-1 - 13 CSAAWTAAYEQYF TGCAGCGCAGCCTGGACAGCCGCCTACGAGCAGTACTTC
TRBD1 TRBJ2-1 TRBV2 - 11 CASSTGGEQFF TGTGCCAGCAGTACAGGGGGAGAGCAGTTCTTC
- TRBJ1-1 TRBV6-5 - 14 CASSLGVMNTEAFF TGTGCCAGCAGTCTAGGGGTCATGAACACTGAAGCTTTCTTT
- TRBJ1-4 TRBV6-5 - 14 CASRLVATNEKLFF TGTGCCAGCAGATTAGTGGCAACTAATGAAAAACTGTTTTTT
- TRBJ2-7 TRBV6-1 - 19 CASSESFGGVGAGSYEQYF TGTGCCAGCAGTGAAAGTTTTGGCGGTGTGGGGGCTGGGTCCTACGAGCAGTACTTC
- TRBJ2-7 TRBV20-1 - 13 CSASPRREGEQYF TGCAGTGCTAGTCCTCGGAGAGAAGGCGAGCAGTACTTC
TRBD2 TRBJ2-1 TRBV6-6 - 15 CASSPRTSGSDEQFF TGTGCCAGCAGTCCCAGGACTAGCGGGAGTGATGAGCAGTTCTTC
- TRBJ2-5 TRBV6-6 once 11 CASSQAETQYF TGTGCCAGCAGCCAAGCGGAGACCCAGTACTTC
TRBD2 TRBJ2-5 TRBV7-9 - 13 CASSGSGTETQYF TGTGCCAGCAGCGGGAGCGGGACCGAGACCCAGTACTTC